Listed below are T cell receptor beta chains from one sample, sequenced in a study of CD8 T cells in ankylosing spondylitis. Using its own MiXCR run on the 5' RACE reads, TCRdb lists one record per CDR3 protein. The repertoire holds about 160,000 distinct CDR3 sequences, 15% to 20% seen once, with about 7.8% in the top ten. Sequencing was done on a sample of blood, either unsorted or a sorted T cell fraction (not recorded which). These receptors were collected from a male donor with ankylosing spondylitis or in good health (not recorded which). The CDR3 runs from the conserved cysteine through the conserved F or W. D genes are given only for firm matches. The listing skips clone size in some rows; elsewhere it reads once, few, many or a size class.

cdr3_aa	cdr3_nt	v_call	j_call	cdr3_length	clone_size	d_call
CASSFGTGTGELFF	TGTGCCAGCAGTTTCGGAACAGGGACCGGGGAGCTGTTTTTT	TRBV28	TRBJ2-2	14	.	.
CASSQPGQGYNEQFF	TGCGCCAGCAGCCAGCCGGGACAGGGGTACAATGAGCAGTTCTTC	TRBV4-1	TRBJ2-1	15	many	TRBD1
CASSLSPGQGTNSPLHF	TGTGCCAGCTCACTTTCCCCGGGACAGGGGACGAATTCACCCCTCCACTTT	TRBV18	TRBJ1-6	17	.	TRBD1
CASTEGQNTGELFF	TGCGCCAGCACCGAGGGACAGAACACCGGGGAGCTGTTTTTT	TRBV5-1	TRBJ2-2	14	.	.
CASNPQGSGYGYTF	TGTGCCAGCAACCCACAGGGATCGGGGTATGGCTACACCTTC	TRBV12-3/TRBV12-4	TRBJ1-2	14	.	.
CASSQGVTATNEKLFF	TGTGCCAGCAGCCAAGGAGTGACAGCAACTAATGAAAAACTGTTTTTT	TRBV14	TRBJ1-4	16	.	.
CASSYLGGQGEETQYF	TGTGCCAGCAGCTACCTAGGGGGACAGGGAGAAGAGACCCAGTACTTC	TRBV9	TRBJ2-5	16	many	TRBD1
CAWSTRLAGHHNEQFF	TGTGCCTGGAGTACTCGACTAGCGGGACACCACAATGAGCAGTTCTTC	TRBV30	TRBJ2-1	16	few	TRBD2
CASSQDLRPSTDTQYF	TGTGCCAGCAGCCAAGATCTGCGCCCTAGCACAGATACGCAGTATTTT	TRBV3-1	TRBJ2-3	16	few	.
CASSYSRDRGSYEQYF	TGTGCCAGCAGTTACAGTCGGGACAGGGGATCGTACGAGCAGTACTTC	TRBV6-2/TRBV6-3	TRBJ2-7	16	few	TRBD1
CSAQRDPQETQYF	TGCAGTGCCCAACGGGATCCCCAAGAGACCCAGTACTTC	TRBV20-1	TRBJ2-5	13	many	.
CASSLASRGATEAFF	TGTGCCAGCAGTTTAGCGTCCAGGGGCGCCACTGAAGCTTTCTTT	TRBV12-3/TRBV12-4	TRBJ1-1	15	.	.
CASSFGTGLTGELFF	TGCGCCAGCAGCTTTGGGACAGGGCTGACCGGGGAGCTGTTTTTT	TRBV5-1	TRBJ2-2	15	many	TRBD1
CSASRGSTDTQYF	TGCAGTGCTAGCAGGGGGAGCACAGATACGCAGTATTTT	TRBV20-1	TRBJ2-3	13	.	TRBD1
CASSVVGGEQYF	TGTGCCAGCAGCGTAGTCGGAGGCGAGCAGTACTTC	TRBV9	TRBJ2-7	12	many	.
CASSYGTGPPNYGYTF	TGTGCCAGCAGTTATGGGACAGGGCCCCCAAACTATGGCTACACCTTC	TRBV28	TRBJ1-2	16	.	TRBD1
CASSFDRYSYGYTF	TGCGCCAGCAGCTTCGACAGATACTCCTATGGCTACACCTTC	TRBV5-1	TRBJ1-2	14	.	.
CASSPPSGLSDTQYF	TGTGCCAGCAGTCCCCCTAGCGGGCTCTCAGATACGCAGTATTTT	TRBV27	TRBJ2-3	15	.	TRBD2
CASSQLGRTDTQYF	TGTGCCAGCAGCCAACTTGGCCGCACAGATACGCAGTATTTT	TRBV3-1	TRBJ2-3	14	once	.
CASTRAGVSEQYF	TGTGCCAGCACCCGGGCAGGGGTGAGCGAGCAGTACTTC	TRBV6-5	TRBJ2-7	13	.	.
CSARDPVFYEQYF	TGCAGTGCTAGAGATCCAGTCTTCTACGAGCAGTACTTC	TRBV20-1	TRBJ2-7	13	many	.
CSASGGVVRVGLYF	TGCAGTGCTAGTGGGGGGGTCGTCAGGGTAGGGCTGTACTTC	TRBV20-1	TRBJ2-7	14	.	TRBD2
CSASDGTEAFF	TGCAGTGCTAGTGACGGGACTGAAGCTTTCTTT	TRBV20-1	TRBJ1-1	11	many	.
CSARAPQREATDTQYF	TGCAGTGCTAGAGCGCCCCAGCGGGAGGCCACAGATACGCAGTATTTT	TRBV20-1	TRBJ2-3	16	many	TRBD2
CASSLAPDWTSYEQYF	TGTGCCAGCAGTTTAGCACCTGACTGGACCTCCTACGAGCAGTACTTC	TRBV12-3/TRBV12-4	TRBJ2-7	16	many	.
CASSLGVEQFF	TGTGCCAGCAGTTTAGGCGTGGAGCAGTTCTTC	TRBV12-3/TRBV12-4	TRBJ2-1	11	many	.
CCASPGLAVIQETQYF	TGCTGCGCTTCGCCGGGACTAGCGGTGATCCAAGAGACCCAGTACTTC	TRBV20-1	TRBJ2-5	16	.	TRBD2
CSTTQGVSYEQYF	TGCAGTACTACGCAGGGGGTTTCCTACGAGCAGTACTTC	TRBV20-1	TRBJ2-7	13	.	TRBD1
CCARAVGTEESYEQYF	TGCTGTGCTAGAGCGGTTGGCACAGAAGAATCCTACGAGCAGTACTTC	TRBV20-1	TRBJ2-7	16	few	.
CASSFGGSLHEQYF	TGCGCCAGCAGCTTCGGGGGGTCTCTCCACGAGCAGTACTTC	TRBV5-1	TRBJ2-7	14	many	TRBD2
CASNREGTTDTQYF	TGTGCCAGCAACAGGGAGGGGACGACAGATACGCAGTATTTT	TRBV5-4	TRBJ2-3	14	.	.
CASSPRTVNTEAFF	TGCGCCAGCAGTCCCAGAACAGTGAACACTGAAGCTTTCTTT	TRBV5-1	TRBJ1-1	14	.	.
CSLTERGGWGKLFF	TGCAGCCTCACTGAGCGGGGAGGATGGGGAAAACTGTTTTTT	TRBV20-1	TRBJ1-4	14	many	.
CASSPRAPGTEAFF	TGCGCCAGCAGCCCCCGGGCCCCGGGGACTGAAGCTTTCTTT	TRBV5-1	TRBJ1-1	14	many	.
CASSYSGQNQETQYF	TGTGCCAGCAGTTACTCAGGACAGAACCAAGAGACCCAGTACTTC	TRBV6-5	TRBJ2-5	15	.	.
CASSFPGWRGFNTQYF	TGTGCCAGCAGTTTTCCCGGGTGGCGGGGGTTTAATACGCAGTATTTT	TRBV28	TRBJ2-3	16	many	TRBD2
CATSRGRNSPLHF	TGTGCCACCAGCAGAGGGAGGAATTCACCCCTCCACTTT	TRBV15	TRBJ1-6	13	.	.
CASSQTTTLGELFF	TGTGCCAGCAGTCAAACGACGACCCTCGGGGAGCTGTTTTTT	TRBV2	TRBJ2-2	14	many	.
CSARGGGLARNTDTQYF	TGCAGTGCTAGAGGAGGAGGACTAGCGAGGAACACAGATACGCAGTATTTT	TRBV20-1	TRBJ2-3	17	few	TRBD2
CASSLDPGGAAGELFF	TGCGCCAGCAGCTTGGATCCAGGGGGCGCCGCCGGGGAGCTGTTTTTT	TRBV5-1	TRBJ2-2	16	many	TRBD1
CSGRFPPGFEQFF	TGCAGCGGCAGATTTCCCCCCGGTTTTGAGCAGTTCTTC	TRBV29-1	TRBJ2-1	13	.	.
CATSDLGMNTGELFF	TGTGCCACCAGTGATTTGGGGATGAACACCGGGGAGCTGTTTTTT	TRBV24-1	TRBJ2-2	15	few	.
CASSPARAGTYNEQFF	TGTGCCAGCAGCCCAGCGCGAGCGGGAACCTACAATGAGCAGTTCTTC	TRBV13	TRBJ2-1	16	.	TRBD2
CSAGPTRLEQYF	TGCAGTGCTGGACCGACTAGGTTGGAGCAGTACTTC	TRBV20-1	TRBJ2-7	12	.	.
CASSAYGEQYF	TGTGCCAGCAGTGCTTATGGCGAGCAGTACTTC	TRBV28	TRBJ2-7	11	.	.
CASTAGGSYTQYF	TGCGCCAGCACGGCTGGCGGGAGTTATACGCAGTATTTT	TRBV5-1	TRBJ2-3	13	many	TRBD2
CASSQSPETQYF	TGTGCCAGCAGCCAATCCCCAGAGACCCAGTACTTC	TRBV3-1	TRBJ2-5	12	many	.
CASSRAPGSTNEKLFF	TGTGCCAGCAGTCGGGCCCCCGGTTCAACTAATGAAAAACTGTTTTTT	TRBV27	TRBJ1-4	16	many	.
CASSLARTTGKGEQFF	TGCGCCAGCAGCTTGGCTAGGACTACGGGGAAGGGTGAGCAGTTCTTC	TRBV5-1	TRBJ2-1	16	many	.
CASSLRTGPQHF	TGTGCCAGCAGCCTACGGACGGGGCCCCAGCATTTT	TRBV5-6	TRBJ1-5	12	.	.
CASGAAGRNSYNEQFF	TGCGCCAGCGGGGCCGCAGGGCGAAACTCCTACAATGAGCAGTTCTTC	TRBV5-1	TRBJ2-1	16	many	.
CASSLGASGLADNEQFF	TGCGCCAGCAGCTTGGGGGCTTCGGGACTAGCGGACAATGAGCAGTTCTTC	TRBV5-1	TRBJ2-1	17	.	TRBD2